By share, the clone carrying this TCR delta chain ranks as large. Other DNA sequences in this sample translate to the same CDR3. The CDR3 has 16 residues. The V segment lost 2 bases and the J segment 0 bases; nucleotides outside the gene matches: 1. CDR1 and CDR2 from the germline V gene are GEAIGNYY and EKD. The data were taken from a study of gamma-delta T cells after stem cell transplantation. TCRdb fed the RT-PCR reads to CATT. This table holds about 7,800 delta-chain clones, more than 12% found once. The receptor's source is a human donor. It is not recorded whose cells these are; they may come from a transplant donor. The sample taken for sequencing was gamma-delta T cells. The chain uses TRDV2 and TRDJ2; 11 bases map to TRDD3. The CDR3 bases are TGTGCCTGTGACATACTGGGGGATACTTTGACAGCACAACTCTTCTTT. Protein product: CACDILGDTLTAQLFF.